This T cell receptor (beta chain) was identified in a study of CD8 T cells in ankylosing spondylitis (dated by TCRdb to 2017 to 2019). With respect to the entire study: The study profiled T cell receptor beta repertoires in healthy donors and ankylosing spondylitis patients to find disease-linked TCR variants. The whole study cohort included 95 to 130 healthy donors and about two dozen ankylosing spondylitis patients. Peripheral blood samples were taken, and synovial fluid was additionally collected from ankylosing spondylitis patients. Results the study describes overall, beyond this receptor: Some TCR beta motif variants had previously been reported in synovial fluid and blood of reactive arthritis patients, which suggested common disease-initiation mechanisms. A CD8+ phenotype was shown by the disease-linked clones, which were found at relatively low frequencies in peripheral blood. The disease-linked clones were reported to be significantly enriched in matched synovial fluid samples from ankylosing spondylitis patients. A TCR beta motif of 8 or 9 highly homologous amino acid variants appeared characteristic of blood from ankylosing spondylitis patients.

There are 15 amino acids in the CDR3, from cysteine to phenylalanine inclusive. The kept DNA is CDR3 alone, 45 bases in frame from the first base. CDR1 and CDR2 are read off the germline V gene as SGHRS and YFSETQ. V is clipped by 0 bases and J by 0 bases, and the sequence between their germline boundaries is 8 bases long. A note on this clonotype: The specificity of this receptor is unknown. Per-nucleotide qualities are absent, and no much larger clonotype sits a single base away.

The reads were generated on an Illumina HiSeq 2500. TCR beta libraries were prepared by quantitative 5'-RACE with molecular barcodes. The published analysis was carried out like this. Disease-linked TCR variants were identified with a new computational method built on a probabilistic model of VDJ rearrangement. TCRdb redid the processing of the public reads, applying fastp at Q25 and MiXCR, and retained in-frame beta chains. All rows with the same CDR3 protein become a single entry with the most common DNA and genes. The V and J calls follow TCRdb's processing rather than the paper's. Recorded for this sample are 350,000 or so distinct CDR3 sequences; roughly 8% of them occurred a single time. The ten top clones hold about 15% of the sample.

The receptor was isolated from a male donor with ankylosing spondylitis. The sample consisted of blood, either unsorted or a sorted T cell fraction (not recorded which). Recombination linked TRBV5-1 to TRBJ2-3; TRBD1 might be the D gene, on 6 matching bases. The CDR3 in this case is CASSLEGGSTDTQYF. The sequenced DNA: TGCGCCAGCAGCTTGGAAGGGGGTAGCACAGATACGCAGTATTTT.